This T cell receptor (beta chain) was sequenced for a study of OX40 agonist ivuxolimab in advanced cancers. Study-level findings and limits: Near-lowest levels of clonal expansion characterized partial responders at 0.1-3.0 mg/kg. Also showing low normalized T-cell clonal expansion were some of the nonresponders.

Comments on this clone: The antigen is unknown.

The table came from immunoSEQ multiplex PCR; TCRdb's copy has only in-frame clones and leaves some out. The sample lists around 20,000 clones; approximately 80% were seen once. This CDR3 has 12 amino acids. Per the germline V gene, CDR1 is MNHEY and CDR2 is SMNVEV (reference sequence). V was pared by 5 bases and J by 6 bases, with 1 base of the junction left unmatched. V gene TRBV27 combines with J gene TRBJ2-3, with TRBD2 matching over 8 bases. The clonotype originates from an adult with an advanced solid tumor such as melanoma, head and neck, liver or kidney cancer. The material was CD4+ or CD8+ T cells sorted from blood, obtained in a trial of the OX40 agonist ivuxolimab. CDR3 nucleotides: TGTGCCAGCAGTCCGGGGGGGGATACGCAGTATTTT. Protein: CASSPGGDTQYF.